This TCR beta chain was documented in a study of blood T cell repertoires in COVID-19. The overall study: Some COVID-19 samples were acute and others convalescent; all came from the United States, Italy and Spain. In each case, the material was cDNA or gDNA derived from T cells, B-cell-depleted T cells, or PBMCs.

How the authors handled the data: Scientists estimated how many nucleated cells there were by amplifying reference gene primers. Profiling relied on immunoSEQ multiplex PCR, and the TCRdb table lists in-frame clones only, not all of them. V, J and clone size reflect that table, while D and trimming were determined from the DNA. The sample includes 140,000 to 150,000 clones, 87% of them seen just once. Trimming took off 4 bases at V and 4 bases at J, with 13 bases between the two ends. There are 14 residues in the CDR3. Germline V gene sequence: CDR1 LGHDT, CDR2 YNNKEL (reference sequence). The sample consisted of peripheral blood. This sequence originates from a woman between 45 and 60 years old with acute or convalescent COVID-19. The gene calls are TRBV3-1 (or the pseudogene TRBV3-2) and TRBJ1-2; the D gene is possibly TRBD1 (5 bases). The CDR3: CASSPSGMVYGYTF. The CDR3 nucleotides are TGTGCCAGCAGCCCATCAGGGATGGTCTATGGCTACACCTTC.